This T cell receptor beta chain is drawn from a study of blood T cells in healthy people across ages. Notes on the study in general: Compared with aged donors, long-lived donors showed fewer expanded clones, suggesting selection.

The length of the CDR3 is 19 residues. Germline V gene lookup returns CDR1 MNHEY and CDR2 SVGAGI. V gave up 5 bases and J gave up 3 bases, with 25 bases separating them. Concerning this clonotype itself: The antigen remains undetermined.

It was with a sample-barcoded 5' primer and a J-beta primer mix that a second PCR of about 6 to 12 cycles was run. A template-switch adaptor containing 12 random nucleotides labeled each cDNA molecule. TCRdb re-called the 5' RACE reads through MiXCR, storing one row per CDR3 protein. The table shows over 600,000 distinct CDR3 sequences, with approximately 60% occurring only once. The chain recombines TRBV6-5 with TRBJ2-2; D possibly corresponds to TRBD1 (6 bases). The sequenced material came from blood. This sequence was found in a man aged 40-55 years in good health. CDR3 nucleotide sequence: TGTGCCAGCAGTCACAACCAAAACCCAGACAGGACATACACCGGGGAGCTGTTTTTT. It yields the protein CASSHNQNPDRTYTGELFF.